This T cell receptor beta chain derives from a study of cytomegalovirus exposure and HLA in healthy donors. Study information: Among the approximately 400 donors who were genotyped, over 70% fell in the genetic ancestry cluster that is associated with self-reported Caucasian donors. Study results and caveats: The study listed approximately 160 cytomegalovirus-associated TCR beta chains. TCR beta chain V- and J-gene trimming was linked, in a later analysis, to a missense variant in DCLRE1C.

The CDR3 loop spans 15 amino acids. Germline V gene lookup returns CDR1 LNHNV and CDR2 YYDKDF (reference sequence). The V end lost 1 base, the J end lost 0 bases, and 4 bases lay between the germline ends. Worth noting for this clone: No antigen is known for it.

Healthy bone marrow donors formed the donor group. PCR involved 60 Vbeta and 13 Jbeta primers. The table came from immunoSEQ multiplex PCR; TCRdb's copy has only in-frame clones and leaves some out. The sample consists of some 130,000 clones, 70% to 85% of them appearing once. The V call is TRBV15, the J call TRBJ2-6; D unresolved. The sequencing sample was made of PBMCs. The sequence was collected from a boy under 10 years old in good health and CMV-seronegative. CDR3 protein: CATSRALSGANVLTF. For the CDR3, the DNA is TGTGCCACCAGCAGAGCTCTCTCTGGGGCCAACGTCCTGACTTTC.